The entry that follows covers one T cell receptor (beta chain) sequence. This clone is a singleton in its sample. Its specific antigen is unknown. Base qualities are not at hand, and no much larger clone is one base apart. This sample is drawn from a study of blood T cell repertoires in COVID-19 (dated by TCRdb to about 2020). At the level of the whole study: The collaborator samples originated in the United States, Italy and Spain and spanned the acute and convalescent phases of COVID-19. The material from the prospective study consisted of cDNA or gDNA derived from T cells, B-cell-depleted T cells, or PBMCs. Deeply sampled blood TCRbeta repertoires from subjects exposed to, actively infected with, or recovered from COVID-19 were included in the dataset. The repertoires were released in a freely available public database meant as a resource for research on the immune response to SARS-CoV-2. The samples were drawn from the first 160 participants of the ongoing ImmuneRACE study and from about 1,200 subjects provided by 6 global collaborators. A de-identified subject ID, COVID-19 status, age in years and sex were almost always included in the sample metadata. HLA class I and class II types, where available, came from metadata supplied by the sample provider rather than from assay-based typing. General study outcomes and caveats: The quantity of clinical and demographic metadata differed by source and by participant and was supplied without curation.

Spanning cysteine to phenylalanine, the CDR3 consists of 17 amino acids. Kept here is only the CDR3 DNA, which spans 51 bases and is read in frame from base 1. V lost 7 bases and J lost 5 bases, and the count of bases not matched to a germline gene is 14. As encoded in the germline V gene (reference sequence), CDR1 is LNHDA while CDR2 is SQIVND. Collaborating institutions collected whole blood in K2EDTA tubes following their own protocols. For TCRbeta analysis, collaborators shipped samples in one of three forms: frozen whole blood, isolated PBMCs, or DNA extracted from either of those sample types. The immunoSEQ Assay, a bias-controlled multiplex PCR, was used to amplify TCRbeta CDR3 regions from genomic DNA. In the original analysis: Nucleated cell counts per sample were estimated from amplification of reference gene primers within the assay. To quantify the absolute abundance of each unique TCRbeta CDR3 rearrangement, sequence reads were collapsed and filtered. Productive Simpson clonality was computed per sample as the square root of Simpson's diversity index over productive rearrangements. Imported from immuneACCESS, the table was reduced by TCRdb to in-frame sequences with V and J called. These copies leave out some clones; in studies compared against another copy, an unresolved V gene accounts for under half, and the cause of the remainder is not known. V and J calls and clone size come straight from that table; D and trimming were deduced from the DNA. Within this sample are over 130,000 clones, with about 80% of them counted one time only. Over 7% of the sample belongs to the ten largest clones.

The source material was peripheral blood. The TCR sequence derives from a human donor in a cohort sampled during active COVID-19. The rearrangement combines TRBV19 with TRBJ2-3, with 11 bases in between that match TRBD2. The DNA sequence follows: TGTGCCAGTACTGACTACTCGCTAGCGGGGGGCGGAGATACGCAGTATTTT. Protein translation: CASTDYSLAGGGDTQYF.